This TCR beta chain was obtained from a study of cytomegalovirus exposure and HLA in healthy donors. The PCR contained 60 Vbeta and 13 Jbeta primers. The method was immunoSEQ multiplex PCR; TCRdb's version includes in-frame clones alone and lacks a portion of them. This table holds roughly 130,000 clones, around 9% found once. The CDR3 covers 14 residues. V was cut by 2 bases and J by 5 bases, with 13 bases left in between. CDR1 is SEHNR, CDR2 FQNEAQ, per germline (reference sequence). The rearrangement links TRBV7-9 to TRBJ2-7; a weak D match, TRBD2 (7 bases). The sequenced sample consisted of PBMCs. The clonotype comes from a man aged 35-49 years in good health and CMV-seronegative. The chain's CDR3 is CASSLTGGLDEQYF. The CDR3 DNA reads TGTGCCAGCAGCTTAACGGGGGGCTTAGACGAGCAGTACTTC.